This T cell receptor beta chain is from a study of blood T cell repertoires in COVID-19. Study overall: PBMCs, B-cell-depleted T cells, or T cells provided the cDNA or gDNA that made up the material.

Seattle cases were enrolled at active infection and followed longitudinally. Per the germline V gene, CDR1 is LGHNA and CDR2 is YSLEER. The CDR3 has 14 residues. Trimming cost V 4 bases and J 1 base; bases outside gene matches: 3. The authors' processing: How many nucleated cells were present was estimated from reference gene primer amplification. TCRdb's table, derived via immunoSEQ multiplex PCR, lists solely in-frame clones and lacks some. The V and J calls and the clone size are those of that table, but D and trimming were determined from the DNA. The data hold about 120,000 clones, with around 83% observed a single time.

This TCR was recovered from a woman aged 60 to 75 with COVID-19, enrolled during active disease. V is TRBV4-3 and J is TRBJ1-1; 7 bases are shared with TRBD1. The sample taken for sequencing was peripheral blood. The CDR3 sequence: CASSLTGRNTEAFF. The CDR3 DNA reads as TGCGCCAGCAGCCTGACAGGGAGGAACACTGAAGCTTTCTTT.